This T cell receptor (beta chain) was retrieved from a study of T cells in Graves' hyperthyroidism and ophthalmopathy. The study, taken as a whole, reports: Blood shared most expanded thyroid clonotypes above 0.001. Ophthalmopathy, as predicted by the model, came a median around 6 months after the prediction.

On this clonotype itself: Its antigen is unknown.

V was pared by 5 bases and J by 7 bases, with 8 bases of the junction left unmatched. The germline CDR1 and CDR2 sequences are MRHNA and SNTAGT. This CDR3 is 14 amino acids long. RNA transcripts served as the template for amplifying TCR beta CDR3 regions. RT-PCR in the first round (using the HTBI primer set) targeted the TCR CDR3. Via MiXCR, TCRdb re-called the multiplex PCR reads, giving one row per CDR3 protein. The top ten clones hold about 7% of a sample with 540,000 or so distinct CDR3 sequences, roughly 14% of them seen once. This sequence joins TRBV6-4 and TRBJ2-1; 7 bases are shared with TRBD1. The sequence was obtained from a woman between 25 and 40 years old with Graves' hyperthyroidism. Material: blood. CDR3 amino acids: CASSFRTGNNEQFF. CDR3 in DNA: TGTGCCAGCAGTTTCCGGACAGGAAATAATGAGCAGTTCTTC.